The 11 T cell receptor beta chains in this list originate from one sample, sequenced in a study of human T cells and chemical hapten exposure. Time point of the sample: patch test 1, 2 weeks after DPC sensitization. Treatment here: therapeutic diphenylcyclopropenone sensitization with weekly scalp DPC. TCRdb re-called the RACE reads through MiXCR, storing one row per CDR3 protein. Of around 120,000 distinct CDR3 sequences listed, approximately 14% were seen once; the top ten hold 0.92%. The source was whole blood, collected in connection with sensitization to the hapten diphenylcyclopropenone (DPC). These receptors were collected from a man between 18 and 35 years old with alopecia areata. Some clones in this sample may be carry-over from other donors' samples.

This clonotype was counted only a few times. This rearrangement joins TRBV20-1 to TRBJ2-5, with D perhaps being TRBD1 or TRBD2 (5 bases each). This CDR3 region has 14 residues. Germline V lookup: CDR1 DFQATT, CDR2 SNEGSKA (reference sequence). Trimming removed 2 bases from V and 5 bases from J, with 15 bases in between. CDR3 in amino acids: CSARFPGRGETQYF. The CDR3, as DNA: TGCAGTGCTAGATTTCCGGGACGCGGGGAGACCCAGTACTTC.

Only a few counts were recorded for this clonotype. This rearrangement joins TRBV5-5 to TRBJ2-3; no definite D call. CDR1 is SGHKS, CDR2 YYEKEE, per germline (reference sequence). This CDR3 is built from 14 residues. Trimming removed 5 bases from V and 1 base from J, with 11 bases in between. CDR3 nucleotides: TGTGCCAGCAGGGTAGTCTTGGGCACAGATACGCAGTATTTT. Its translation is CASRVVLGTDTQYF.

CDR3 sequence: CASSSGGSYEQYF. DNA for the CDR3: TGTGCCAGCAGCTCAGGGGGCTCCTACGAGCAGTACTTC. The chain employs TRBV7-9 and TRBJ2-7, with 7 bases aligning to TRBD1. This CDR3 region has 13 residues. Germline V gives CDR1 SEHNR, CDR2 FQNEAQ (reference sequence). Unmatched junction bases numbered 0, after V lost 4 bases and J lost 0 bases.

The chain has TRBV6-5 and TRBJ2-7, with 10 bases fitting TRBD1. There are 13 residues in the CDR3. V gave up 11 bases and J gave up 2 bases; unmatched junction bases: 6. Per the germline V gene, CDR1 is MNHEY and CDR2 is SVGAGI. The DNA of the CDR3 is TGTGCCTCAAGGGGACAGGGGACCTACGAGCAGTACTTC. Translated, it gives CASRGQGTYEQYF.

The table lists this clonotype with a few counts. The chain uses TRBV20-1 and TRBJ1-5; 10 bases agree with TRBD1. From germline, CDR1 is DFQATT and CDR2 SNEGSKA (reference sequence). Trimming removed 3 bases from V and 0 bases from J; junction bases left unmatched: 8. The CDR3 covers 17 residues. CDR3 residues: CSASPGQGRPSNQPQHF. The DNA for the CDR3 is TGCAGTGCTAGTCCGGGACAGGGGCGACCTAGCAATCAGCCCCAGCATTTT.

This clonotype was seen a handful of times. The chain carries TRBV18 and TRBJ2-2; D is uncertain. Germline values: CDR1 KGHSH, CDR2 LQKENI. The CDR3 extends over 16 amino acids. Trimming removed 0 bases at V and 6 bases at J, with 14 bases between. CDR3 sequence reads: CASSPPGLRVSGELFF. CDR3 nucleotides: TGTGCCAGCTCACCACCAGGGTTACGGGTATCCGGGGAGCTGTTTTTT.

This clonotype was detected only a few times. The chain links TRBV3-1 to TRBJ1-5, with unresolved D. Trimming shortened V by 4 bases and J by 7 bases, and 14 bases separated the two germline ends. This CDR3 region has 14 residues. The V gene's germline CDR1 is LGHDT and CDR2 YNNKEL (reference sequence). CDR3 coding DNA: TGTGCCAGCAGCCTATCAGGTCAAGGACAGCCCCAGCATTTT. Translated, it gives CASSLSGQGQPQHF.

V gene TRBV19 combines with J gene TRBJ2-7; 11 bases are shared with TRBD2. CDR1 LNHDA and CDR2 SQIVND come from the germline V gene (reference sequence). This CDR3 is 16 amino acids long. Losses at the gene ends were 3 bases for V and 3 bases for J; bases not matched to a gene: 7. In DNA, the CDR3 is TGTGCCAGTAGTATGCAACTAGCGGGGGCGTACTACGAGCAGTACTTC. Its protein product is CASSMQLAGAYYEQYF.

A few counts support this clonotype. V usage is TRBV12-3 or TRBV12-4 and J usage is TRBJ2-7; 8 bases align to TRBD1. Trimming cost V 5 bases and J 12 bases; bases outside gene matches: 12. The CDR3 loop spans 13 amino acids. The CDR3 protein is CASSEDRGRLRYF. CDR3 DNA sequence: TGTGCCAGCAGTGAAGACAGGGGAAGGCTAAGGTACTTC.

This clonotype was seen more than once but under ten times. In DNA form, the CDR3 reads TGCAGTGCTAGCCCCGCGGGGGATTCCGGGGAGCTGTTTTTT. It codes for CSASPAGDSGELFF. This chain uses TRBV20-1 with TRBJ2-2; TRBD2 agrees at 7 bases. The CDR3 has 14 amino acids. Germline CDR1 is DFQATT and CDR2 is SNEGSKA (reference sequence). Germline trimming cut 3 bases from V and 6 bases from J; bases unmatched to any gene: 7.

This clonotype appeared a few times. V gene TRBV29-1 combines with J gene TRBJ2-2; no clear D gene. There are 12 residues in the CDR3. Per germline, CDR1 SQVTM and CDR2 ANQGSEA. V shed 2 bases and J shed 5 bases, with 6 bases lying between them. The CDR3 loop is CSVESGTGELFF. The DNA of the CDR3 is TGCAGCGTTGAAAGTGGGACCGGGGAGCTGTTTTTT.